This is a list of T cell receptor beta chains from one sample in a study of control samples from healthy donors and cancer patients. TCRdb's copy holds only in-frame clones and misses some; the assay was immunoSEQ multiplex PCR. This table has fewer than 95,000 clones, around 92% appearing once. The sequencing sample was made of blood. The receptors derive from a man younger than 40 in good health. Each CDR3 is given with its conserved first and last residue. The order of the fields is clone size, D gene, J gene, V gene, CDR3 DNA, CDR3 protein. D genes are given only for firm matches. Clone size, where shown, is once, few, many, or a class for clones that have expanded.

abundance: few; d_gene: -; j_gene: TRBJ2-4; v_gene: TRBV6-4; CDR3nt: TGTGCCAGCACCGGACCCCTTCCCAAAAACATTCAGTACTTC; CDR3aa: CASTGPLPKNIQYF
abundance: -; d_gene: -; j_gene: TRBJ1-1; v_gene: TRBV7-9; CDR3nt: TGTGCCAGCAGCTTCTTCCACGGGGGACCAAACACTGAAGCTTTCTTT; CDR3aa: CASSFFHGGPNTEAFF
abundance: -; d_gene: TRBD2; j_gene: TRBJ2-1; v_gene: TRBV7-9; CDR3nt: TGTGCCAGCAGCTCCCGGGCGGGAGGCCTCGAGAATGAGCAGTTCTTC; CDR3aa: CASSSRAGGLENEQFF
abundance: -; d_gene: TRBD2; j_gene: TRBJ2-2; v_gene: TRBV4-1; CDR3nt: TGCGCCAGCAGCTCCGGGACTACCAACACCGGGGAGCTGTTTTTT; CDR3aa: CASSSGTTNTGELFF
abundance: -; d_gene: -; j_gene: TRBJ1-6; v_gene: TRBV30; CDR3nt: TGTGCCTGGAGTGTATGGGGGGATTCACCCCTCCACTTT; CDR3aa: CAWSVWGDSPLHF
abundance: -; d_gene: -; j_gene: TRBJ1-4; v_gene: TRBV18; CDR3nt: TGTGCCAGCTCACCAGGAAACCCTAATGAAAAACTGTTTTTT; CDR3aa: CASSPGNPNEKLFF
abundance: -; d_gene: TRBD2; j_gene: TRBJ2-3; v_gene: TRBV27; CDR3nt: TGTGCCAGCAGTCCAAGACTAGCGGGAGCAGATACGCAGTATTTT; CDR3aa: CASSPRLAGADTQYF
abundance: -; d_gene: -; j_gene: TRBJ2-7; v_gene: TRBV7-2; CDR3nt: TGTGCCAGCAGCTTAGAAGGCTCCTTCTACGAGCAGTACTTC; CDR3aa: CASSLEGSFYEQYF
abundance: -; d_gene: -; j_gene: TRBJ2-7; v_gene: TRBV5-6; CDR3nt: TGTGCCAGCCCGGCCGGGGACGACGAGCAGTACTTC; CDR3aa: CASPAGDDEQYF
abundance: -; d_gene: -; j_gene: TRBJ1-1; v_gene: TRBV30; CDR3nt: TGTGCCTGGGCAGATAAACCGGCCAACACTGAAGCTTTCTTT; CDR3aa: CAWADKPANTEAFF
abundance: -; d_gene: -; j_gene: TRBJ1-1; v_gene: TRBV6-5; CDR3nt: TGTGCCAGCAGCGACCGGGACCTCACTGAAGCTTTCTTT; CDR3aa: CASSDRDLTEAFF
abundance: -; d_gene: TRBD1; j_gene: TRBJ2-7; v_gene: TRBV5-1; CDR3nt: TGCGCCAGCAGCGAAACAGGGGACCGTTACGAGCAGTACTTC; CDR3aa: CASSETGDRYEQYF
abundance: -; d_gene: -; j_gene: TRBJ1-1; v_gene: TRBV27; CDR3nt: TGTGCCAGCAGTTTGCGACAGACGAACACTGAAGCTTTCTTT; CDR3aa: CASSLRQTNTEAFF
abundance: -; d_gene: -; j_gene: TRBJ1-5; v_gene: TRBV7-2; CDR3nt: TGTGCCAGCAGCTTAGGCTTGGGTTCCACCAATCAGCCCCAGCATTTT; CDR3aa: CASSLGLGSTNQPQHF
abundance: few; d_gene: -; j_gene: TRBJ1-5; v_gene: TRBV18; CDR3nt: TGTGCCAGCTCACCATGGACCCTAGGAAGCAATCAGCCCCAGCATTTT; CDR3aa: CASSPWTLGSNQPQHF
abundance: -; d_gene: -; j_gene: TRBJ1-2; v_gene: TRBV28; CDR3nt: TGTGCCAGCGGAACTCGGACCAGTCTTGGAGGCTACACCTTC; CDR3aa: CASGTRTSLGGYTF
abundance: -; d_gene: TRBD1; j_gene: TRBJ1-1; v_gene: TRBV23-1; CDR3nt: TGCGCCAGCACCGGGACAGGGTTCTCCAAACGCCCAGGGGCTGAAGCTTTCTTT; CDR3aa: CASTGTGFSKRPGAEAFF
abundance: -; d_gene: -; j_gene: TRBJ1-1; v_gene: TRBV9; CDR3nt: TGTGCCAGTCAATACAGGGAGGACACTGAAGCTTTCTTT; CDR3aa: CASQYREDTEAFF
abundance: -; d_gene: -; j_gene: TRBJ1-1; v_gene: TRBV15; CDR3nt: TGTGCCACCAGCGGGGGGGATGCGGACACTGAAGCTTTCTTT; CDR3aa: CATSGGDADTEAFF
abundance: -; d_gene: -; j_gene: TRBJ1-2; v_gene: TRBV28; CDR3nt: TGTGCCAGCAGTTTTAGTTCCAGGGCCCCTTCTAACTATGGCTACACCTTC; CDR3aa: CASSFSSRAPSNYGYTF